The clone carrying this T cell receptor beta chain was picked up many times. This CDR3 has 14 amino acids. Germline lookup yields CDR1 SGDLS and CDR2 YYNGEE. V lost 4 bases and J 8 bases, leaving 17 bases between the germline ends. This sample was included in a study of early T cells in non-severe SARS-CoV-2 infection. Study summary: Sequencing of unsorted whole blood was done on bulk RNA, leaving chains unpaired.

TCRdb passed the 5' RACE reads through MiXCR, listing each CDR3 protein once. Here the sample spans roughly 17,000 distinct CDR3 sequences, 5% being singletons. The chain links TRBV9 to TRBJ2-3; either TRBD1 or TRBD2 may supply D (6 bases each). The TCR comes from an adult who was a healthcare worker with PCR-confirmed SARS-CoV-2 infection or an uninfected control (not recorded which). Sample: whole blood. The CDR3 DNA reads TGTGCCAGCAGCCGAAGGGGGGAGAGGGGTACGCAGTATTTT. It encodes CASSRRGERGTQYF.